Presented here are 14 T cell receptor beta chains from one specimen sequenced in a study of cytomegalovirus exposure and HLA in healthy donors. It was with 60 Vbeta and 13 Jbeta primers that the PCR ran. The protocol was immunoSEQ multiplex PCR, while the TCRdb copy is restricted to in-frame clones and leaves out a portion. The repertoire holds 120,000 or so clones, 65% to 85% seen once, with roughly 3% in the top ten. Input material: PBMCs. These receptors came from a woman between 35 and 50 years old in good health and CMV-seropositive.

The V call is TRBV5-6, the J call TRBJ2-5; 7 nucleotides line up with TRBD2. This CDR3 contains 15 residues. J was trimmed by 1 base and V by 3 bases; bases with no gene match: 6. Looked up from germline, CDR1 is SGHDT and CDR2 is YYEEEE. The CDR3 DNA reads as TGTGCCAGCAGCTCGACACTAGCGAGCCAAGAGACCCAGTACTTC. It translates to CASSSTLASQETQYF.

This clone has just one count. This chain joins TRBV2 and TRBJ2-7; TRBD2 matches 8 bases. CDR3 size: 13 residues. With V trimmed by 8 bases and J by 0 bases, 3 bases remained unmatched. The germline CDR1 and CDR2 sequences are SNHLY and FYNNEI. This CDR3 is CASLAGDSYEQYF. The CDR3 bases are TGTGCCAGCCTAGCGGGTGACTCCTACGAGCAGTACTTC.

The CDR3 sequence is CASSRAWDQPQHF. CDR3 coding DNA: TGTGCCAGCTCACGGGCGTGGGATCAGCCCCAGCATTTT. The gene calls are TRBV18 and TRBJ1-5, with D hard to call. Germline V CDR1 and CDR2: KGHSH, LQKENI. This CDR3 is built from 13 residues. V was shortened by 4 bases and J by 5 bases, with 9 bases between the two germline ends.

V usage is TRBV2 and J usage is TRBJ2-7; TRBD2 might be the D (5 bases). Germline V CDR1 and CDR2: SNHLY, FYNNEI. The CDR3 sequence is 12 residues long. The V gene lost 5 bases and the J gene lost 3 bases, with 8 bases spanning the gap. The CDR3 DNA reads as TGTGCCAGCAGTAGGGAGTTCTACGAGCAGTACTTC. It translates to CASSREFYEQYF.

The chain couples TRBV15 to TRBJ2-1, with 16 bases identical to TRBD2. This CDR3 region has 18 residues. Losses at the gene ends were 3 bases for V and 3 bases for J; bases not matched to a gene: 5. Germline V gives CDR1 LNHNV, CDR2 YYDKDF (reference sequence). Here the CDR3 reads CATSRGGLAGGNYNEQFF. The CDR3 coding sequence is TGTGCCACCAGCAGGGGGGGACTAGCGGGAGGGAACTACAATGAGCAGTTCTTC.

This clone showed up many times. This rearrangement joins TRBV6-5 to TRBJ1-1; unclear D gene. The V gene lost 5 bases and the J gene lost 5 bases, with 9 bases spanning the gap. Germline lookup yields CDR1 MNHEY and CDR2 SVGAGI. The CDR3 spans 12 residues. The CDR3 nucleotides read TGTGCCAGCAGTACAACCGGGACTGAAGCTTTCTTT. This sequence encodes CASSTTGTEAFF.

The CDR3: CASNPTLEQYF. For the CDR3, the DNA is TGTGCCAGCAACCCAACTCTCGAGCAGTACTTC. The gene calls are TRBV6-1 and TRBJ2-7; no firm D call. The CDR3 covers 11 residues. V was pared by 7 bases and J by 6 bases, with 10 bases between. Germline values: CDR1 MNHNS, CDR2 SASEGT.

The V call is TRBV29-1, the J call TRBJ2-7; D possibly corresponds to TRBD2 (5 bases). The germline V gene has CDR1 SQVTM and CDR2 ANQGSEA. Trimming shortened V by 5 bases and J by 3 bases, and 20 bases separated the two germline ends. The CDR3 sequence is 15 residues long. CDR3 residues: CSVLKLKRTVYEQYF. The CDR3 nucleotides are TGCAGCGTTCTCAAGTTAAAGCGGACCGTCTACGAGCAGTACTTC.

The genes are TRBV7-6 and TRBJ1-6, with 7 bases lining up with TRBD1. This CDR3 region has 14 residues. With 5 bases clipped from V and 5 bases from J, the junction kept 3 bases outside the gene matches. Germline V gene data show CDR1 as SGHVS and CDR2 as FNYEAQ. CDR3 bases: TGTGCCAGCAGCAAAGGACAGGATAATTCACCCCTCCACTTT. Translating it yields CASSKGQDNSPLHF.

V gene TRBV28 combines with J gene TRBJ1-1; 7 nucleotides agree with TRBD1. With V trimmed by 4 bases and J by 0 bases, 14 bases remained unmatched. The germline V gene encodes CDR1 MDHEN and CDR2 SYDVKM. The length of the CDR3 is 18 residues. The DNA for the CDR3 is TGTGCCAGCAGTTCGGACAGGTACTGGGCGGGGATGAACACTGAAGCTTTCTTT. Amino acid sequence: CASSSDRYWAGMNTEAFF.

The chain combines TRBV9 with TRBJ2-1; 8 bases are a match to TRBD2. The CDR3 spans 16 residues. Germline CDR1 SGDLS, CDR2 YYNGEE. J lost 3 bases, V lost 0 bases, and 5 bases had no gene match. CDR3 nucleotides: TGTGCCAGCAGCGTAGAGGACAGCGGGGGCTACAATGAGCAGTTCTTC. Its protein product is CASSVEDSGGYNEQFF. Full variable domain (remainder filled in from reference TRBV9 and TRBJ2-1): DSGVTQTPKHLITATGQRVTLRCSPRSGDLSVYWYQQSLDQGLQFLIQYYNGEERAKGNILERFSAQQFPDLHSELNLSSLELGDSALYFCASSVEDSGGYNEQFFGPGTRLTVL.

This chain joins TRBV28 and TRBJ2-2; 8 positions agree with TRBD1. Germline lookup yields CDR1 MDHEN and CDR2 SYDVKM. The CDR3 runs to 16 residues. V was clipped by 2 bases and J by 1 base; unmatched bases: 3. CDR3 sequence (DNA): TGTGCCAGCAGTTTAACCGGGACAGGGAACACCGGGGAGCTGTTTTTT. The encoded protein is CASSLTGTGNTGELFF. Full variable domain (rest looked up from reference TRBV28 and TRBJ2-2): DVKVTQSSRYLVKRTGEKVFLECVQDMDHENMFWYRQDPGLGLRLIYFSYDVKMKEKGDIPEGYSVSREKKERFSLILESASTNQTSMYLCASSLTGTGNTGELFFGEGSRLTVL.

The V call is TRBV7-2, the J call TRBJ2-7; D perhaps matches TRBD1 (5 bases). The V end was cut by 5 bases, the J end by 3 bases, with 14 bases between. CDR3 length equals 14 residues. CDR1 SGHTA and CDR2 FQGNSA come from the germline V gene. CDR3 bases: TGTGCCAGCAGCCCCGTAGCAGGGTTCTACGAGCAGTACTTC. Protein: CASSPVAGFYEQYF.

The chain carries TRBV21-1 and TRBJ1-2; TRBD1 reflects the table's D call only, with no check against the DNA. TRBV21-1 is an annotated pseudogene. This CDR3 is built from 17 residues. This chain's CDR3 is CASSKFRGDRGSNGYTF. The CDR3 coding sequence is TGTGCCAGCAGCAAATTCCGGGGGGACAGGGGAAGTAATGGCTACACCTTC.